Listed below are T cell receptor beta chains from one sample, sequenced in a study of CD39 and CD103 CD8 tumor-infiltrating T cells. Assay: immunoSEQ multiplex PCR; the TCRdb copy retains only in-frame clones and omits some. The sample records about 17,000 clones, 85% to 95% being singletons. The material sequenced was CD8+ T cells sorted from blood. These receptors were taken from a human donor with head and neck squamous cell carcinoma. Each CDR3 is given with its conserved first and last residue. D genes are given only for firm matches. Part of the rows lack a size; the others show once, few, many or a class for expanded clones.

>.|.|TRBV11-2|TRBJ2-5
CASSYVSGAGYETQYF
TGTGCCAGCAGCTATGTATCGGGGGCAGGCTACGAGACCCAGTACTTC
>.|.|TRBV10-3|TRBJ1-1
CAISESPQGTLNTEAFF
TGTGCCATCAGTGAGTCCCCGCAAGGGACATTGAACACTGAAGCTTTCTTT
>once|TRBD1|TRBV19|TRBJ2-5
CASSSWSRGLGETQYF
TGTGCCAGTAGTTCTTGGAGCAGGGGGTTAGGAGAGACCCAGTACTTC
>.|TRBD2|TRBV5-1|TRBJ2-7
CASSPYSGGSYEQYF
TGCGCCAGCAGCCCCTATAGCGGGGGCTCCTACGAGCAGTACTTC
>.|.|TRBV19|TRBJ2-7
CASGTSPLEQYF
TGTGCCAGCGGGACTTCCCCCCTCGAGCAGTACTTC
>.|TRBD2|TRBV4-1|TRBJ2-2
CASSQLPSGAIAGELFF
TGCGCCAGCAGCCAACTCCCTAGCGGGGCTATCGCCGGGGAGCTGTTTTTT
>once|.|TRBV30|TRBJ2-3
CAWTYGDTQYF
TGTGCCTGGACTTATGGAGATACGCAGTATTTT
>.|.|TRBV6-5|TRBJ2-1
CASSSVDNEQFF
TGTGCCAGCAGTTCAGTGGACAATGAGCAGTTCTTC
>.|TRBD1|TRBV5-6|TRBJ2-5
CASSPGTGSFQETQYF
TGTGCCAGCAGCCCAGGGACAGGCTCCTTCCAAGAGACCCAGTACTTC
>.|TRBD2|TRBV2|TRBJ2-7
CASNSGGPVEQYF
TGTGCCAGCAATAGCGGGGGCCCCGTAGAGCAGTACTTC
>.|.|TRBV9|TRBJ2-1
CASSVDGTRGYNEQFF
TGTGCCAGCAGCGTAGATGGGACCCGGGGGTACAATGAGCAGTTCTTC
>.|.|TRBV5-6|TRBJ1-2
CASSSLGERYGYTF
TGTGCCAGCAGTTCCCTCGGGGAAAGGTATGGCTACACCTTC
>.|TRBD2|TRBV6-1|TRBJ2-3
CASILAGGTDTQYF
TGTGCCAGCATTTTAGCGGGGGGCACAGATACGCAGTATTTT
>once|.|TRBV29-1|TRBJ2-5
CSVEGGIGTVLGEQYF
TGCAGCGTTGAAGGGGGAATTGGGACGGTCTTAGGGGAGCAGTACTTC
>.|.|TRBV10-2|TRBJ2-7
CASRGGSDFYEQYF
TGCGCCAGCAGGGGTGGTTCCGATTTCTACGAGCAGTACTTC
>.|.|TRBV28|TRBJ2-3
CASSFRAGRTPVNF
TGTGCCAGCAGTTTCCGGGCCGGGCGGACGCCCGTCAATTTT
>.|.|TRBV29-1|TRBJ2-3
CSAHRDTQYF
TGCAGCGCCCACAGAGATACGCAGTATTTT
>.|.|TRBV11-2|TRBJ1-2
CASRLGSGTYGYTF
TGTGCCAGCCGCCTAGGTTCGGGGACATATGGCTACACCTTC
>.|.|TRBV11-2|TRBJ1-1
CASSQVVAFF
TGTGCCAGCAGCCAAGTCGTAGCTTTCTTT
>.|.|TRBV27|TRBJ1-1
CASSLRSSTEAFF
TGTGCCAGCAGTTTACGGAGTTCCACTGAAGCTTTCTTT
>.|TRBD2|TRBV7-3|TRBJ2-5
CASSLNGGQETQYF
TGTGCCAGCAGCTTAAACGGGGGGCAAGAGACCCAGTACTTC
>.|TRBD1|TRBV13|TRBJ1-1
CASSPNMATGVNTEAFF
TGTGCCAGCAGCCCCAATATGGCGACAGGGGTGAACACTGAAGCTTTCTTT
>.|TRBD1|TRBV28|TRBJ2-6
CASSPPGQGFSGANVLTF
TGTGCCAGCAGTCCCCCGGGACAGGGATTCTCTGGGGCCAACGTCCTGACTTTC
>.|TRBD1|TRBV6-1|TRBJ1-5
CASSGLTGRNQPQHF
TGTGCCAGCAGTGGGTTGACAGGGCGCAATCAGCCCCAGCATTTT
>.|.|TRBV2|TRBJ2-7
CATLGWPQGSEQYF
TGTGCCACGCTAGGGTGGCCACAGGGTAGCGAGCAGTACTTC
>.|.|TRBV5-8|TRBJ1-1
CASSLGGLNTEAFF
TGTGCCAGCAGCTTGGGGGGACTGAACACTGAAGCTTTCTTT
>.|.|TRBV4-1|TRBJ2-2
CASSRPTGVGTGELFF
TGCGCCAGCAGCCGACCGACAGGCGTGGGAACCGGGGAGCTGTTTTTT
>.|.|TRBV28|TRBJ1-1
CASSLWGVDTEAFF
TGTGCCAGCAGTTTATGGGGGGTTGACACTGAAGCTTTCTTT
>.|.|TRBV2|TRBJ2-7
CASSEQGGWSYEQYF
TGTGCCAGCAGTGAACAGGGGGGGTGGTCCTACGAGCAGTACTTC
>.|.|TRBV28|TRBJ1-6
CASSPGAGDWSWLSPLHF
TGTGCCAGCAGCCCGGGGGCAGGGGATTGGAGTTGGCTTTCACCCCTCCACTTT
>few|TRBD1|TRBV4-1|TRBJ1-1
CASSQVLRDRGEAFF
TGCGCCAGCAGCCAAGTCCTCCGGGACAGAGGTGAAGCTTTCTTT
>.|.|TRBV4-1|TRBJ2-2
CASSQEEGSGSTGELFF
TGCGCCAGCAGCCAAGAGGAGGGGTCAGGATCCACCGGGGAGCTGTTTTTT
>.|.|TRBV11-2|TRBJ2-7
CASSLGQGNEQYF
TGTGCCAGCAGCTTGGGTCAGGGGAACGAGCAGTACTTC
>.|.|TRBV6-1|TRBJ1-1
CASSVTEAFF
TGTGCCAGCAGTGTCACTGAAGCTTTCTTT
>.|TRBD2|TRBV6-1|TRBJ2-1
CASSELAGGENEQFF
TGTGCCAGCAGTGAATTAGCGGGGGGGGAAAATGAGCAGTTCTTC
>.|.|TRBV27|TRBJ2-7
CASSLLLAGGPYEQYF
TGTGCCAGCAGTCTCCTCCTAGCTGGGGGTCCATACGAGCAGTACTTC
>.|.|TRBV5-8|TRBJ2-7
CASRYYEQYF
TGTGCCAGCCGATACTACGAGCAGTACTTC
>.|.|TRBV11-2|TRBJ2-1
CASSLEAGLSSYNEQFF
TGTGCCAGCAGCTTAGAGGCAGGGCTAAGCTCCTACAATGAGCAGTTCTTC
>.|.|TRBV4-1|TRBJ1-3
CASSQERKNTIYF
TGCGCCAGCAGCCAAGAGAGAAAGAACACCATATATTTT
>.|.|TRBV4-1|TRBJ1-4
CASSQTGWNEKLFF
TGCGCCAGCAGCCAAACAGGGTGGAATGAAAAACTGTTTTTT
>.|.|TRBV7-9|TRBJ2-7
CASSLATSYEQYF
TGTGCCAGCAGCTTGGCTACCTCCTACGAGCAGTACTTC
>.|.|TRBV4-1|TRBJ2-1
CASSQDMGDEQFF
TGCGCCAGCAGCCAAGATATGGGGGATGAGCAGTTCTTC
>.|.|TRBV29-1|TRBJ2-2
CSVEADPNTGELFF
TGCAGCGTTGAAGCAGACCCGAACACCGGGGAGCTGTTTTTT
>.|.|TRBV6-5|TRBJ1-3
CASSYGGEIGNTIYF
TGTGCCAGCAGTTACGGTGGGGAAATAGGGAACACCATATATTTT
>.|.|TRBV14|TRBJ2-1
CASSQDFGVGNEQFF
TGTGCCAGCAGCCAAGATTTTGGGGTAGGGAATGAGCAGTTCTTC
>once|.|TRBV9|TRBJ2-1
CASSARGNNEQFF
TGTGCCAGCAGCGCTAGGGGTAACAATGAGCAGTTCTTC
>.|.|TRBV19|TRBJ1-3
CASTTGTKNSGNTIYF
TGTGCCAGTACAACCGGGACGAAGAACTCTGGAAACACCATATATTTT
>.|.|TRBV5-6|TRBJ1-4
CASSSDSGNEKLFF
TGTGCCAGCAGCTCGGACAGCGGTAATGAAAAACTGTTTTTT
>.|TRBD2|TRBV7-9|TRBJ2-1
CASSPYPGGGWVEQFF
TGTGCCAGCAGCCCCTATCCTGGCGGGGGTTGGGTTGAGCAGTTCTTC
>.|TRBD2|TRBV11-3|TRBJ2-7
CASSLAGTSYEQYF
TGTGCCAGCAGCTTAGCCGGGACTAGCTACGAGCAGTACTTC
>.|TRBD1|TRBV6-1|TRBJ2-1
CASSGTGVYNEQFF
TGTGCCAGCAGTGGGACAGGGGTATACAATGAGCAGTTCTTC
>.|.|TRBV19|TRBJ2-2
CASPDDAGELFF
TGTGCCAGTCCGGACGACGCCGGGGAGCTGTTTTTT